This T cell receptor beta chain was sequenced for a study of T-cell memory formation after mild COVID-19. Study information: Clusters of TCRs were largely donor specific. Study-wide findings and caveats: Mainly CM and EM harbored the contracting CD4+ clones; mainly EMRA harbored the CD8+ ones.

As for this clonotype: The antigen is undetermined.

A 5'RACE reaction primed in the constant segment made cDNA libraries of TCR alpha and TCR beta, and these carried sample barcodes and UMIs. TCRdb processed the 5' RACE reads anew with MiXCR; each CDR3 protein has one entry. The sample yields roughly 100,000 distinct CDR3 sequences, about an eighth seen once. Germline CDR1 and CDR2: SGDLS and YYNGEE. The CDR3 contains 14 residues. V was clipped by 3 bases and J by 3 bases, with 10 bases between them. The sequence was obtained from an adult woman who had mild COVID-19 (a few samples of this study predate the infection). Cell type and time point are not known. Sequencing was carried out using PBMCs or a T cell subset sorted from them (not recorded which). This chain uses TRBV9 with TRBJ2-1; a possible D gene is TRBD1 (6 bases). The CDR3 region is CASSGQGIYNEQFF. The DNA of the CDR3 is TGTGCCAGCAGCGGGCAGGGGATCTACAATGAGCAGTTCTTC. Combining the CDR3 with reference TRBV9 and TRBJ2-1 gives the whole variable domain DSGVTQTPKHLITATGQRVTLRCSPRSGDLSVYWYQQSLDQGLQFLIQYYNGEERAKGNILERFSAQQFPDLHSELNLSSLELGDSALYFCASSGQGIYNEQFFGPGTRLTVL.